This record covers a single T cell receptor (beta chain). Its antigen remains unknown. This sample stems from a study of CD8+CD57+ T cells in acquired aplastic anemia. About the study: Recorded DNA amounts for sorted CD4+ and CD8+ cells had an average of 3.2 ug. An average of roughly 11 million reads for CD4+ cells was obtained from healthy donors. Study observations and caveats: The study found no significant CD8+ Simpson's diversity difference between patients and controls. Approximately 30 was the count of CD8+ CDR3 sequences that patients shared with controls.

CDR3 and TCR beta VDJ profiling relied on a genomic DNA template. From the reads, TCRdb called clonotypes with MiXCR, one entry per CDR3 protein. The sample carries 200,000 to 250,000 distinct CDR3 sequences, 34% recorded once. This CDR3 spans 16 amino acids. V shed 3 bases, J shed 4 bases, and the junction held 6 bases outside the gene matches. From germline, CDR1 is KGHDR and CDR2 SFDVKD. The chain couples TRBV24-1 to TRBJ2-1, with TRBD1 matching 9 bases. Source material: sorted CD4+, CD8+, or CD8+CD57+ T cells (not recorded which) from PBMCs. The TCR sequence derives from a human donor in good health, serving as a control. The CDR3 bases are TGTGCCACCAGTGATCCGGGACAGGGACCGTACAATGAGCAGTTCTTC. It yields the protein CATSDPGQGPYNEQFF.